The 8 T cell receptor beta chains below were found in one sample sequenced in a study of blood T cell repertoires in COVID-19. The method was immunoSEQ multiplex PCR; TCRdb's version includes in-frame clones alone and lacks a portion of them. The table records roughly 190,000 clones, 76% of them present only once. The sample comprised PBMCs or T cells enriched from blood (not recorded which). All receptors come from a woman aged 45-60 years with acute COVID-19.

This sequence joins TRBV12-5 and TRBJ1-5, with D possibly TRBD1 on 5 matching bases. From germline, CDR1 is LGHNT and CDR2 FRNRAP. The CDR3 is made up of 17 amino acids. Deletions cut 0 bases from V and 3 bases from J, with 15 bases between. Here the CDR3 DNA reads TGTGCTAGTGGTTTGGTACCCCCAGGGCCGGTCAATCAGCCCCAGCATTTT. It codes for CASGLVPPGPVNQPQHF.

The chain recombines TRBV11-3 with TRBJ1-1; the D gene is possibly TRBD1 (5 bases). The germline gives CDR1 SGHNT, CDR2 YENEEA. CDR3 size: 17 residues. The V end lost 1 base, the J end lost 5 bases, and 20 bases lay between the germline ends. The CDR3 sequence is CASSLGYSAGRPTEAFF. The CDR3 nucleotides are TGTGCCAGCAGCTTAGGATATTCGGCAGGGCGGCCGACTGAAGCTTTCTTT.

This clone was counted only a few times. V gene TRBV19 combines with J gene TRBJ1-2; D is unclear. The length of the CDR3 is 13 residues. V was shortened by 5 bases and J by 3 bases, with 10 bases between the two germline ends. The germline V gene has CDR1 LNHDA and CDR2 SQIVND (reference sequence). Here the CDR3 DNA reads TGTGCCAGTAGTCGCACACGGGACTATGGCTACACCTTC. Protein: CASSRTRDYGYTF.

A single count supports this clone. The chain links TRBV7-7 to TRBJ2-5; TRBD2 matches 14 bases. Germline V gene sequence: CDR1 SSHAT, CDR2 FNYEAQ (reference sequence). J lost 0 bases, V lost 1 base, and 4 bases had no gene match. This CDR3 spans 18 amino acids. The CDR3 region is CASSLGTSGGLYQETQYF. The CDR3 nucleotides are TGTGCCAGCAGCTTAGGGACTAGCGGGGGGCTGTACCAAGAGACCCAGTACTTC.

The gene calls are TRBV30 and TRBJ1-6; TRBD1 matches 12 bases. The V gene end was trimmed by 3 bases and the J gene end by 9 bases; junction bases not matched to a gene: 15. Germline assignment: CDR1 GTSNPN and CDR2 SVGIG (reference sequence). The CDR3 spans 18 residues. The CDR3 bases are TGTGCCTGGAGCCCTGGAGATGGGACAGGGGGCTTTCGTTCACCCCTCCACTTT. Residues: CAWSPGDGTGGFRSPLHF. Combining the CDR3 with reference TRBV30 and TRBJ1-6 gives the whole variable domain SQTIHQWPATLVQPVGSPLSLECTVEGTSNPNLYWYRQAAGRGLQLLFYSVGIGQISSEVPQNLSASRPQDRQFILSSKKLLLSDSGFYLCAWSPGDGTGGFRSPLHFGNGTRLTVT.

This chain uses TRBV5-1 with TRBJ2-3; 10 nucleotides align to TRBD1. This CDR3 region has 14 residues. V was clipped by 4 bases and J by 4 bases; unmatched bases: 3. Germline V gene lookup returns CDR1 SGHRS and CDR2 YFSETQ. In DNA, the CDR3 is TGCGCCAGCAGCCCGGGACAGGGGCCAGATACGCAGTATTTT. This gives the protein CASSPGQGPDTQYF.

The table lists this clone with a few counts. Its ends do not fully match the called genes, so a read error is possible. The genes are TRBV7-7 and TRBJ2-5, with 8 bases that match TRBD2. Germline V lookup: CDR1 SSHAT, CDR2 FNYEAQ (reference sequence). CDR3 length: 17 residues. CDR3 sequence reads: CASSLVGPGGGTPPQYF. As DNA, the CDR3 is TGTGCTAGCAGCTTAGTTGGTCCGGGCGGGGGGACCCCGCCCCAGTACTTC.

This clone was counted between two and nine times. CDR3 protein: CASSLWAPTGGHIPYGYTF. CDR3 bases: TGTGCCAGCAGTTTATGGGCCCCCACAGGGGGCCACATACCCTATGGCTACACCTTC. The chain links TRBV28 to TRBJ1-2, with 9 bases identical to TRBD1. V gave up 0 bases and J gave up 4 bases; unmatched junction bases: 15. The germline gives CDR1 MDHEN, CDR2 SYDVKM. The length of the CDR3 is 19 residues.